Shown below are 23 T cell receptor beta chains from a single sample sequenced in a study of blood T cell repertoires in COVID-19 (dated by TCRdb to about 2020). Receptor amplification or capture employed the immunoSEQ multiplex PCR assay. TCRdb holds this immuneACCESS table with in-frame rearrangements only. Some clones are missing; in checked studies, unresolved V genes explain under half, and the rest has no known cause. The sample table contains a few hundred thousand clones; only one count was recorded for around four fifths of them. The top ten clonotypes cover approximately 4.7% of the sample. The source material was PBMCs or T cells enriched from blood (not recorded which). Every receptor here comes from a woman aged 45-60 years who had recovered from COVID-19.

CDR3 in amino acids: CASSLGQGYATNEKLFF. Written as DNA, the CDR3 is TGTGCCAGCAGCCTCGGACAGGGTTACGCAACTAATGAAAAACTGTTTTTT. This chain connects TRBV7-2 to TRBJ1-4; the match to TRBD1 covers 8 bases. With 5 bases clipped from V and 0 bases from J, the junction kept 8 bases outside the gene matches. The CDR3 sequence is 17 residues long. Germline CDR1 reads SGHTA; CDR2 reads FQGNSA.

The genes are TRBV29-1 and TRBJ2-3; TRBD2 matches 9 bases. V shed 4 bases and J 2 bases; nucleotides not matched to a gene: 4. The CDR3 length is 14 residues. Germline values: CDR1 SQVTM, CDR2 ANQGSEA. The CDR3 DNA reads TGCAGCGTTGTAGCGGGAGTCCTCACAGATACGCAGTATTTT. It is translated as CSVVAGVLTDTQYF.

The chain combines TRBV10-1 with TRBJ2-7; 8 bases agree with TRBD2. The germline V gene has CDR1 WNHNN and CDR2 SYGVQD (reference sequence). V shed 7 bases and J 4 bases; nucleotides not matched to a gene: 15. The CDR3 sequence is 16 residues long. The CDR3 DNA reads TGCGCCAGCATAATATTTAGCAAGAGCGGGAGTTACGAGCAGTACTTC. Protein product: CASIIFSKSGSYEQYF.

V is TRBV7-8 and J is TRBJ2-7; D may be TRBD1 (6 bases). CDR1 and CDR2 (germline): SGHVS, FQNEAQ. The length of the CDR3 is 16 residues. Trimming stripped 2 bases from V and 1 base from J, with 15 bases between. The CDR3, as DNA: TGTGCCAGCAGCTTATTTTCCGGGACATTTTCCTACGAGCAGTACTTC. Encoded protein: CASSLFSGTFSYEQYF.

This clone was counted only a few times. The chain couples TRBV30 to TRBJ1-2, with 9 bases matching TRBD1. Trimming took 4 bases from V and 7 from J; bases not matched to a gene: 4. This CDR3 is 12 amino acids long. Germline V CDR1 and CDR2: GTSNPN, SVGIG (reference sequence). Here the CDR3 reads CAWTQGAGGYTF. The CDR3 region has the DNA TGTGCCTGGACACAGGGGGCGGGTGGCTACACCTTC. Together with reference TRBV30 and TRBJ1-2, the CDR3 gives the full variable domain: SQTIHQWPATLVQPVGSPLSLECTVEGTSNPNLYWYRQAAGRGLQLLFYSVGIGQISSEVPQNLSASRPQDRQFILSSKKLLLSDSGFYLCAWTQGAGGYTFGSGTRLTVV.

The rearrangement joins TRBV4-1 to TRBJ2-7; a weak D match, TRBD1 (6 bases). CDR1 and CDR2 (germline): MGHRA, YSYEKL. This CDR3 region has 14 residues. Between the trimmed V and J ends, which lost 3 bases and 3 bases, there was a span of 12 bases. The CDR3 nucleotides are TGCGCCAGCAGCCAGGGATTACAGGGCTACGAGCAGTACTTC. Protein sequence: CASSQGLQGYEQYF.

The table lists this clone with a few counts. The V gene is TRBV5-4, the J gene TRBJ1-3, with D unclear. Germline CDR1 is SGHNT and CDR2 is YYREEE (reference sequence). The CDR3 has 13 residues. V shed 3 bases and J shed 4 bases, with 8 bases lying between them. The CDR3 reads CASSSSAGNTIYF. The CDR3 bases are TGTGCCAGCAGCTCGAGCGCGGGAAACACCATATATTTT.

Here the CDR3 DNA reads TGTGCCAGCAGTTACTCGGACAGGGGGCAGGATCAGCCCCAGCATTTT. Amino acids: CASSYSDRGQDQPQHF. The rearrangement links TRBV6-6 to TRBJ1-5, with 11 bases fitting TRBD1. CDR3 size: 16 residues. Per germline, CDR1 MNHNY and CDR2 SVGAGI (reference sequence). The trim removed 0 bases at V and 5 bases at J, leaving 3 bases unmatched.

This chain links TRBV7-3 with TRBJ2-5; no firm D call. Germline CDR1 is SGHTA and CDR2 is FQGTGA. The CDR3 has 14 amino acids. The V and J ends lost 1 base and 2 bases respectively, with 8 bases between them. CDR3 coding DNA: TGTGCCAGCAGCTTAATTACGGAGCAAGAGACCCAGTACTTC. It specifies CASSLITEQETQYF. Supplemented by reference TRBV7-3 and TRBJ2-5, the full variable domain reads GAGVSQTPSNKVTEKGKYVELRCDPISGHTALYWYRQSLGQGPEFLIYFQGTGAADDSGLPNDRFFAVRPEGSVSTLKIQRTERGDSAVYLCASSLITEQETQYFGPGTRLLVL.

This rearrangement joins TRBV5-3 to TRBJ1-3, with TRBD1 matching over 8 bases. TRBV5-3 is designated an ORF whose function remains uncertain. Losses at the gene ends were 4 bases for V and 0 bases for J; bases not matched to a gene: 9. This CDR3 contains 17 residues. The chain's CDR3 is CARSLNRGSDSGNTIYF. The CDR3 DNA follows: TGTGCCAGAAGCCTAAACAGGGGGTCCGACTCTGGAAACACCATATATTTT.

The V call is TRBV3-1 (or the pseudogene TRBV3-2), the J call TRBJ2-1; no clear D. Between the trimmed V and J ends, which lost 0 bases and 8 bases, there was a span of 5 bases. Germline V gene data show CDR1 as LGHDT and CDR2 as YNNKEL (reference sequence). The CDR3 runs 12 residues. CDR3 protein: CASSQDRDEQFF. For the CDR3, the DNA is TGTGCCAGCAGCCAAGATCGGGATGAGCAGTTCTTC.

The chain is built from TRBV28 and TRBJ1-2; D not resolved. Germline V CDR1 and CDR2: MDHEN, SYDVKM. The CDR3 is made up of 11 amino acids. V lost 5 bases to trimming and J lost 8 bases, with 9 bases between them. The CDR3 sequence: CASSRSGGYTF. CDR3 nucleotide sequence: TGTGCCAGCAGTCGCTCGGGAGGCTACACCTTC.

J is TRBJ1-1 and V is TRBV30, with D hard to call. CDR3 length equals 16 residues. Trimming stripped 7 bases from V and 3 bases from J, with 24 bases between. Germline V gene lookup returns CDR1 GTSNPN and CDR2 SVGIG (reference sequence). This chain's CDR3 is CASTYWSVAKDTEAFF. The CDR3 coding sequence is TGTGCCTCAACCTACTGGTCTGTAGCTAAAGACACTGAAGCTTTCTTT.

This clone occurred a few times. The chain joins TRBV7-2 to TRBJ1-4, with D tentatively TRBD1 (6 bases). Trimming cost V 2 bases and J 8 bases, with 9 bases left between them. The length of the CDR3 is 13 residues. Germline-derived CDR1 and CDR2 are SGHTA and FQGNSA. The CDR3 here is CASSLTGREKLFF. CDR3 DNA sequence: TGTGCCAGCAGCTTAACAGGGCGAGAAAAACTGTTTTTT.

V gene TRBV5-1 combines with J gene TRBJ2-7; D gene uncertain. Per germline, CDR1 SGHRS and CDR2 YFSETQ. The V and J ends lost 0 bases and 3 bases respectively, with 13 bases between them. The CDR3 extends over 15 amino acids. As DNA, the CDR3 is TGCGCCAGCAGCTTGGAACGGAGACTTAACTACGAGCAGTACTTC. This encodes CASSLERRLNYEQYF.

The CDR3 DNA follows: TGTGCCAGCAGTCAGGGACAGGGGAGAGGCGAGCAGTACTTC. Its protein is CASSQGQGRGEQYF. The J gene is TRBJ2-7, the V gene TRBV6-6; 10 positions match TRBD1. The CDR3 is 14 amino acids. Germline V lookup: CDR1 MNHNY, CDR2 SVGAGI (reference sequence). Unmatched junction bases numbered 7, after V lost 5 bases and J lost 6 bases.

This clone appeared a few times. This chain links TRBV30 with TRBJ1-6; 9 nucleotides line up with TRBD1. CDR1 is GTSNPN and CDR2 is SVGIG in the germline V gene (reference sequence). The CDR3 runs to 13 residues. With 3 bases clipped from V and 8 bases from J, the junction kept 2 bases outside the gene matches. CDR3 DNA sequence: TGTGCCTGGAGCCGGGACAGGGATTCACCCCTCCACTTT. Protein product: CAWSRDRDSPLHF. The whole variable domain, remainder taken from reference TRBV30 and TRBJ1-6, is SQTIHQWPATLVQPVGSPLSLECTVEGTSNPNLYWYRQAAGRGLQLLFYSVGIGQISSEVPQNLSASRPQDRQFILSSKKLLLSDSGFYLCAWSRDRDSPLHFGNGTRLTVT.

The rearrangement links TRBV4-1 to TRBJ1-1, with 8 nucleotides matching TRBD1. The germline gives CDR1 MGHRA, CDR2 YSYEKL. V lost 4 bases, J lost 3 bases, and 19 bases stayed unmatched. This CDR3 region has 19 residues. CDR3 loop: CASSPTKDRGIRWDTEAFF. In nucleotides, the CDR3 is TGCGCCAGCAGCCCCACTAAAGACAGGGGAATAAGGTGGGACACTGAAGCTTTCTTT.

The CDR3 coding sequence is TGTGCCAGCAGCATAGGGACAGGGTTGAACACTGAAGCTTTCTTT. Its protein is CASSIGTGLNTEAFF. The chain links TRBV9 to TRBJ1-1, with 9 bases fitting TRBD1. This CDR3 has 15 residues. CDR1 is SGDLS, CDR2 YYNGEE, per germline. Trimming cost V 4 bases and J 0 bases; bases outside gene matches: 4. Full variable domain (outside the CDR3, taken from reference TRBV9 and TRBJ1-1): DSGVTQTPKHLITATGQRVTLRCSPRSGDLSVYWYQQSLDQGLQFLIQYYNGEERAKGNILERFSAQQFPDLHSELNLSSLELGDSALYFCASSIGTGLNTEAFFGQGTRLTVV.

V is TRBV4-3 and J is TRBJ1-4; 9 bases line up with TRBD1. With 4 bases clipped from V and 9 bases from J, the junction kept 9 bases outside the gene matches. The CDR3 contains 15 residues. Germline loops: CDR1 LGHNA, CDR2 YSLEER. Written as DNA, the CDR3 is TGCGCCAGCAGCCCCCGAAGACAGGGGGTCCAAAAACTGTTTTTT. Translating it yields CASSPRRQGVQKLFF.

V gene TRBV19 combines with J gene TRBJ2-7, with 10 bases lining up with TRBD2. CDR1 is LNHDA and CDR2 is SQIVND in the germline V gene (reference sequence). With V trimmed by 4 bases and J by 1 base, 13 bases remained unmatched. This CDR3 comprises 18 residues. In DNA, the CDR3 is TGTGCCAGTAGTAACCCTCCCGGCCTAGCGGGAGTTTCCTACGAGCAGTACTTC. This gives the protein CASSNPPGLAGVSYEQYF.

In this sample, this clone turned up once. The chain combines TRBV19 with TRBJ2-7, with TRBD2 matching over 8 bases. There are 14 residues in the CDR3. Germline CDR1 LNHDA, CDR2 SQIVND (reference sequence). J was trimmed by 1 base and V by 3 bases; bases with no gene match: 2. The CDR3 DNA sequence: TGTGCCAGTAGTATTGTAGCGGGATCCTACGAGCAGTACTTC. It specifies CASSIVAGSYEQYF.

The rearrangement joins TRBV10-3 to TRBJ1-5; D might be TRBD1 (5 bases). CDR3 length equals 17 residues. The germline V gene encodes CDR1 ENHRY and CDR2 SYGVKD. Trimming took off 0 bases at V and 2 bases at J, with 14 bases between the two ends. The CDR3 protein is CAISESLGGSGNQPQHF. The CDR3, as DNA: TGTGCCATCAGTGAGTCATTGGGGGGATCGGGCAATCAGCCCCAGCATTTT.